These 2 T cell receptor beta chains share one sample of origin, sequenced in a study of glioma-infiltrating T cells after dendritic cell vaccination. Data came from immunoSEQ multiplex PCR; TCRdb stores just in-frame clones and leaves some out. Of roughly 100,000 clones in the sample, roughly 79% were seen once. The sample in question was blood, obtained before dendritic cell vaccination. These receptors were obtained from a human donor with glioblastoma.

V usage is TRBV15 and J usage is TRBJ1-1; 7 nucleotides line up with TRBD1. CDR1 is LNHNV and CDR2 is YYDKDF in the germline V gene (reference sequence). The V gene end was trimmed by 0 bases and the J gene end by 5 bases; junction bases not matched to a gene: 9. The CDR3 sequence is 16 residues long. CDR3 nucleotides: TGTGCCACCAGCAGAGATCGGGACAGTCAGAGAACTGAAGCTTTCTTT. This encodes CATSRDRDSQRTEAFF.

The chain joins TRBV6-1 to TRBJ1-2, with 8 bases fitting TRBD1. J was trimmed by 3 bases and V by 2 bases; bases with no gene match: 5. Germline V lookup: CDR1 MNHNS, CDR2 SASEGT. The CDR3 has 15 residues. CDR3 in amino acids: CASSELGTGHYGYTF. The DNA of the CDR3 is TGTGCCAGCAGTGAATTGGGGACAGGTCACTATGGCTACACCTTC.